These 30 T cell receptor beta chains came from one sample sequenced in a study of cytomegalovirus exposure and HLA in healthy donors. The PCR used 60 Vbeta and 13 Jbeta primers. The protocol was immunoSEQ multiplex PCR, while the TCRdb copy is restricted to in-frame clones and leaves out a portion. The sample consists of 100,000 to 150,000 clones, more than 70% of them appearing once. Sequenced material: PBMCs. These receptors were obtained from a woman aged 55-69 years in good health and CMV-seronegative.

This clone was seen only a few times. V is TRBV5-1 and J is TRBJ2-7, with 8 bases aligning to TRBD2. With V trimmed by 4 bases and J by 4 bases, 13 bases remained unmatched. CDR1 is SGHRS and CDR2 is YFSETQ in the germline V gene. The CDR3 length is 16 residues. The CDR3 nucleotides are TGCGCCAGCAGCCTGGACGTGGGCGGGGGGAATTACGAGCAGTACTTC. Amino acids: CASSLDVGGGNYEQYF. Combining the CDR3 with reference TRBV5-1 and TRBJ2-7 gives the whole variable domain KAGVTQTPRYLIKTRGQQVTLSCSPISGHRSVSWYQQTPGQGLQFLFEYFSETQRNKGNFPGRFSGRQFSNSRSEMNVSTLELGDSALYLCASSLDVGGGNYEQYFGPGTRLTVT.

This sequence joins TRBV5-4 and TRBJ1-1; TRBD1 agrees at 7 bases. The CDR3 is 13 amino acids. The germline CDR1 and CDR2 sequences are SGHNT and YYREEE (reference sequence). V trimming: 4 bases; J trimming: 5 bases; junction bases outside the gene matches: 5. As DNA, the CDR3 is TGTGCCAGCAGCGAAATCAGGGGGACTGAAGCTTTCTTT. As protein: CASSEIRGTEAFF. The entire variable domain, with the rest obtained from reference TRBV5-4 and TRBJ1-1, is as follows: ETGVTQSPTHLIKTRGQQVTLRCSSQSGHNTVSWYQQALGQGPQFIFQYYREEENGRGNFPPRFSGLQFPNYSSELNVNALELDDSALYLCASSEIRGTEAFFGQGTRLTVV.

The rearrangement uses TRBV2 and TRBJ2-2; TRBD1 might be the D (6 bases). Germline V gene sequence: CDR1 SNHLY, CDR2 FYNNEI. CDR3 length: 15 residues. With 4 bases removed from V and 3 bases from J, the gap between germline ends came to 12 bases. The CDR3 sequence: CASSVQNRDTGELFF. The DNA of the CDR3 is TGTGCCAGCAGTGTTCAAAACAGGGACACCGGGGAGCTGTTTTTT.

This chain connects TRBV19 to TRBJ1-1, with a tentative D call TRBD1 (5 bases). The CDR3 consists of 15 residues. Germline assignment: CDR1 LNHDA and CDR2 SQIVND (reference sequence). Trimming pared 4 bases from V and 1 base from J, leaving 13 bases between. The CDR3 DNA is TGTGCCAGTAGTACCCTATGGGGGGGGAACACTGAAGCTTTCTTT. It specifies CASSTLWGGNTEAFF.

This chain joins TRBV19 and TRBJ2-1; TRBD1 is a possible D gene (5 bases). The CDR3 spans 15 residues. CDR1 is LNHDA, CDR2 SQIVND, per germline (reference sequence). Trimming took off 7 bases at V and 1 base at J, with 14 bases between the two ends. In DNA, the CDR3 is TGTGCCAGTATCTCCGCTGGGGCTTCCTACAATGAGCAGTTCTTC. Translating it yields CASISAGASYNEQFF.

This chain joins TRBV9 and TRBJ1-1; D not resolved. V was shortened by 2 bases and J by 0 bases, with 17 bases between the two germline ends. The CDR3 length is 17 residues. Germline CDR1 reads SGDLS; CDR2 reads YYNGEE. CDR3 sequence: CASSVGGFGLLNTEAFF. The CDR3 DNA reads TGTGCCAGCAGCGTTGGAGGGTTCGGACTCCTGAACACTGAAGCTTTCTTT.

As concerns this clone: Relative to the germline gene, one junction end is altered; a read error may explain this. CDR3 nucleotides: TGTGCCAGTACTATAAGGGACAGGGCTATTAGCAATCAGCCCCAGCATTTT. This encodes CASTIRDRAISNQPQHF. The J gene is TRBJ1-5, the V gene TRBV19; 9 bases line up with TRBD1. The germline V gene encodes CDR1 LNHDA and CDR2 SQIVND (reference sequence). This CDR3 region has 17 residues. Full variable domain (rest looked up from reference TRBV19 and TRBJ1-5): DGGITQSPKYLFRKEGQNVTLSCEQNLNHDAMYWYRQDPGQGLRLIYYSQIVNDFQKGDIAEGYSVSREKKESFPLTVTSAQKNPTAFYLCASTIRDRAISNQPQHFGDGTRLSIL.

This rearrangement joins TRBV25-1 to TRBJ2-7; D remains unclear. Per the germline V gene, CDR1 is MGHDK and CDR2 is SYGVNS. V shed 6 bases and J shed 0 bases, with 6 bases lying between them. This CDR3 is 12 amino acids long. The CDR3 spells CASSPGSYEQYF. The CDR3 DNA sequence: TGTGCCAGCAGCCCGGGCTCCTACGAGCAGTACTTC.

This chain links TRBV28 with TRBJ1-6, with D possibly TRBD1 on 6 matching bases. This CDR3 has 14 residues. V was shortened by 7 bases and J by 7 bases, with 14 bases between the two germline ends. Germline-derived CDR1 and CDR2 are MDHEN and SYDVKM. CDR3 protein: CASIRDNKNSPLHF. Written as DNA, the CDR3 is TGTGCCAGCATCCGGGACAATAAAAATTCACCCCTCCACTTT. Complete variable domain (other parts from reference TRBV28 and TRBJ1-6): DVKVTQSSRYLVKRTGEKVFLECVQDMDHENMFWYRQDPGLGLRLIYFSYDVKMKEKGDIPEGYSVSREKKERFSLILESASTNQTSMYLCASIRDNKNSPLHFGNGTRLTVT.

The V gene is TRBV11-2, the J gene TRBJ1-2; TRBD1 agrees at 7 bases. Germline trimming cut 0 bases from V and 4 bases from J; bases unmatched to any gene: 11. From germline, CDR1 is SGHAT and CDR2 FQNNGV. This CDR3 contains 17 residues. CDR3 DNA sequence: TGTGCCAGCAGCTTAGATGGCGCCTTCTCAGGGGGCTATGGCTACACCTTC. Its protein is CASSLDGAFSGGYGYTF.

The table lists this clone with a few counts. The V call is TRBV4-1, the J call TRBJ1-1, with D possibly TRBD1 on 6 matching bases. The CDR3 consists of 15 residues. Deletions cut 4 bases from V and 3 bases from J, with 15 bases between. From germline, CDR1 is MGHRA and CDR2 YSYEKL. DNA for the CDR3: TGCGCCAGCAGCCCAGTAGGGGGTGGTCACACTGAAGCTTTCTTT. The encoded protein is CASSPVGGGHTEAFF.

The chain joins TRBV4-1 to TRBJ1-2; TRBD1 might be the D (6 bases). Germline V lookup: CDR1 MGHRA, CDR2 YSYEKL. This CDR3 has 16 amino acids. The V gene lost 0 bases and the J gene lost 4 bases, with 15 bases spanning the gap. CDR3 sequence: CASSQDKAGVIYGYTF. CDR3 in DNA: TGCGCCAGCAGCCAAGATAAGGCAGGGGTTATCTATGGCTACACCTTC.

CDR3 loop: CASKGPNNEQFF. The DNA of the CDR3 is TGTGCCAGCAAGGGGCCAAACAATGAGCAGTTCTTC. V is TRBV28 and J is TRBJ2-1, with D perhaps matching TRBD1 (5 bases). The V end lost 7 bases, the J end lost 5 bases, and 9 bases lay between the germline ends. The length of the CDR3 is 12 residues. Germline CDR1 and CDR2: MDHEN and SYDVKM.

The chain couples TRBV28 to TRBJ2-1, with TRBD2 matching 13 bases. CDR1 and CDR2 (germline): MDHEN, SYDVKM. J was trimmed by 7 bases and V by 3 bases; bases with no gene match: 6. CDR3 length: 16 residues. Here the CDR3 reads CASSFHTSGGANEQFF. The CDR3 DNA is TGTGCCAGCAGTTTCCACACTAGCGGGGGGGCGAATGAGCAGTTCTTC.

The chain links TRBV28 to TRBJ1-1; TRBD1 might be the D (5 bases). V was clipped by 5 bases and J by 10 bases, with 20 bases between them. Germline V gene lookup returns CDR1 MDHEN and CDR2 SYDVKM. This CDR3 comprises 14 residues. CDR3 nucleotide sequence: TGTGCCAGCAGTCCGGGTGACAGTATAAGCCGAGCTTTCTTT. It is translated as CASSPGDSISRAFF.

The rearrangement links TRBV4-1 to TRBJ2-2; D perhaps matches TRBD1 (5 bases). Germline V gene data show CDR1 as MGHRA and CDR2 as YSYEKL. The CDR3 extends over 16 amino acids. Trimming removed 4 bases from V and 7 bases from J, with 19 bases in between. The CDR3 coding sequence is TGCGCCAGCAGCCCCAAAGGGGTCGGCGAAGGCGGGGAGCTGTTTTTT. This translates into CASSPKGVGEGGELFF.

This chain links TRBV9 with TRBJ2-1; 8 positions agree with TRBD2. Germline CDR1 reads SGDLS; CDR2 reads YYNGEE. V was clipped by 4 bases and J by 5 bases; unmatched bases: 8. The CDR3 loop spans 15 amino acids. The CDR3 DNA reads as TGTGCCAGCAGCACGGCCGGGGGGGCCCACAATGAGCAGTTCTTC. Translating it yields CASSTAGGAHNEQFF.

CDR3 in amino acids: CASSVEGYNEQFF. Here the CDR3 DNA reads TGTGCCAGCAGCGTAGAGGGGTACAATGAGCAGTTCTTC. V is TRBV9 and J is TRBJ2-1, with a tentative D call TRBD1 (5 bases). The germline V gene has CDR1 SGDLS and CDR2 YYNGEE. Trimming shortened V by 0 bases and J by 4 bases, and 5 bases separated the two germline ends. CDR3 length: 13 residues.

V gene TRBV10-3 combines with J gene TRBJ2-3, with TRBD2 as a possible D gene (5 bases). This CDR3 is built from 12 residues. The germline CDR1 and CDR2 sequences are ENHRY and SYGVKD. Trimming shortened V by 10 bases and J by 4 bases, and 12 bases separated the two germline ends. The CDR3 DNA is TGTGCCACCCTCCGGGAAGCAGATACGCAGTATTTT. Residues: CATLREADTQYF.

The chain joins TRBV15 to TRBJ2-3; 8 nucleotides agree with TRBD2. In germline, CDR1 is LNHNV, CDR2 YYDKDF (reference sequence). V trimming: 11 bases; J trimming: 4 bases; junction bases outside the gene matches: 8. CDR3 length: 13 residues. The CDR3 spells CAQGLANSDTQYF. The CDR3 DNA is TGTGCCCAAGGACTAGCTAATTCAGATACGCAGTATTTT.

V gene TRBV2 combines with J gene TRBJ1-5, with D unresolved. This CDR3 comprises 13 residues. V was clipped by 1 base and J by 3 bases, with 4 bases between them. Germline V gives CDR1 SNHLY, CDR2 FYNNEI. The CDR3 sequence: CASSEGANQPQHF. CDR3 in DNA: TGTGCCAGCAGTGAAGGGGCCAATCAGCCCCAGCATTTT.

The rearrangement joins TRBV18 to TRBJ2-3; D perhaps matches TRBD1 (6 bases). V was clipped by 3 bases and J by 4 bases, with 14 bases between them. This CDR3 spans 15 amino acids. Germline lookup yields CDR1 KGHSH and CDR2 LQKENI. The CDR3 DNA reads TGTGCCAGCTCACCCACAGGGTCCTCCCCAGATACGCAGTATTTT. This translates into CASSPTGSSPDTQYF. Supplemented by reference TRBV18 and TRBJ2-3, the full variable domain reads NAGVMQNPRHLVRRRGQEARLRCSPMKGHSHVYWYRQLPEEGLKFMVYLQKENIIDESGMPKERFSAEFPKEGPSILRIQQVVRGDSAAYFCASSPTGSSPDTQYFGPGTRLTVL.

The rearrangement joins TRBV6-5 to TRBJ2-1, with D possibly being TRBD2 (6 bases). V was trimmed by 6 bases and J by 0 bases, leaving 12 bases between them. Germline CDR1 and CDR2: MNHEY and SVGAGI. This CDR3 spans 15 amino acids. This CDR3 is CASSRDWGSYNEQFF. In DNA form, the CDR3 reads TGTGCCAGCAGCAGGGACTGGGGCTCCTACAATGAGCAGTTCTTC.

The chain is built from TRBV29-1 and TRBJ2-3; D perhaps matches TRBD1 (6 bases). Germline V gene lookup returns CDR1 SQVTM and CDR2 ANQGSEA. V was shortened by 3 bases and J by 4 bases, with 8 bases between the two germline ends. CDR3 length: 12 amino acids. CDR3 coding DNA: TGCAGCGTTGAGAGGGGGTCAGATACGCAGTATTTT. It specifies CSVERGSDTQYF.

The chain has TRBV6-5 and TRBJ1-1; TRBD1 matches at 7 bases. This CDR3 has 13 residues. The J segment lost 4 bases and the V segment lost 6 bases, leaving 5 bases of the junction unmatched. Germline V CDR1 and CDR2: MNHEY, SVGAGI. CDR3 amino acids: CASRYRGVTEAFF. CDR3 in DNA: TGTGCCAGCAGATACAGGGGTGTCACTGAAGCTTTCTTT.

The rearrangement joins TRBV27 to TRBJ1-2; D possibly corresponds to TRBD1 (5 bases). The CDR3 contains 16 residues. V dropped 5 bases and J dropped 7 bases, with 23 bases sitting between them. In germline, CDR1 is MNHEY, CDR2 SMNVEV (reference sequence). The CDR3 loop reads CASSEDWGPSLVGYTF. CDR3 sequence (DNA): TGTGCCAGCAGTGAGGATTGGGGCCCGAGCTTGGTTGGCTACACCTTC.

The rearrangement joins TRBV19 to TRBJ2-1; TRBD1 aligns across 9 bases. CDR1 is LNHDA and CDR2 is SQIVND in the germline V gene (reference sequence). This CDR3 comprises 13 residues. V gave up 10 bases and J gave up 7 bases; unmatched junction bases: 8. DNA for the CDR3: TGTGCCACCAAAAGGACAGGGGATAATGAGCAGTTCTTC. Its translation: CATKRTGDNEQFF. The full variable domain, completed using reference TRBV19 and TRBJ2-1, is DGGITQSPKYLFRKEGQNVTLSCEQNLNHDAMYWYRQDPGQGLRLIYYSQIVNDFQKGDIAEGYSVSREKKESFPLTVTSAQKNPTAFYLCATKRTGDNEQFFGPGTRLTVL.

This clone has just a few counts. V and J are TRBV9 and TRBJ1-1; maybe TRBD1 (5 bases). The CDR3 is 15 amino acids. The V end was cut by 0 bases, the J end by 4 bases, with 13 bases between. CDR1 SGDLS and CDR2 YYNGEE come from the germline V gene. CDR3 sequence: CASSVVAGMGTEAFF. In DNA form, the CDR3 reads TGTGCCAGCAGCGTAGTAGCAGGGATGGGCACTGAAGCTTTCTTT.

The CDR3 coding sequence is TGCACCAGCAGCCAAGTGGGGCGGGGAGTAAACAATGAGCAGTTCTTC. Residues: CTSSQVGRGVNNEQFF. This chain joins TRBV1 and TRBJ2-1; the listed D gene, TRBD2, was not tested against the DNA. TRBV1 is deemed a pseudogene. The length of the CDR3 is 16 residues.

J is TRBJ1-5 and V is TRBV4-1; D not resolved. The CDR3 spans 17 residues. Germline CDR1 MGHRA, CDR2 YSYEKL. The V end lost 0 bases, the J end lost 0 bases, and 12 bases lay between the germline ends. DNA of the CDR3: TGCGCCAGCAGCCAAGATGGGTCGGGATATAGCAATCAGCCCCAGCATTTT. Amino acid sequence: CASSQDGSGYSNQPQHF.